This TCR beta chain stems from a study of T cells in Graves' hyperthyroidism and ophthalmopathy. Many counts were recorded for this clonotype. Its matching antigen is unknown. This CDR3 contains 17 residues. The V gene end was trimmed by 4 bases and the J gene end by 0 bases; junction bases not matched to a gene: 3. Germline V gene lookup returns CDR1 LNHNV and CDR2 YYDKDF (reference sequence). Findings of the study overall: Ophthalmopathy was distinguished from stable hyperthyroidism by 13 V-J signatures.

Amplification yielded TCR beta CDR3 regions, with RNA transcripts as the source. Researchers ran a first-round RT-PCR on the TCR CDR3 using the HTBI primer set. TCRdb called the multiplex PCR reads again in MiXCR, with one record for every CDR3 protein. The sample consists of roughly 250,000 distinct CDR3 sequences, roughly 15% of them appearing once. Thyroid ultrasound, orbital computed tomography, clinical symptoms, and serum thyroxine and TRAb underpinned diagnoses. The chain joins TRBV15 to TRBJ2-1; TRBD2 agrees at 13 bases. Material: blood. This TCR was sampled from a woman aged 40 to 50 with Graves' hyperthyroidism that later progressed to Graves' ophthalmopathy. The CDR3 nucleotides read TGTGCCACCAGCATCGGACTAGCGGGAGTCTCCTACAATGAGCAGTTCTTC. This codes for CATSIGLAGVSYNEQFF.